Listed below are T cell receptor beta chains from one sample, sequenced in a study of tumor-infiltrating lymphocytes in primary liver carcinoma. TCRdb fed the multiplex PCR reads into MiXCR, producing one record per CDR3 protein. In the table there are about 180,000 distinct CDR3 sequences, about 60% of which are singletons. Specimen: peripheral blood. The source of these receptors is a man aged 40-50 years with primary liver carcinoma and hepatitis B virus infection. Both conserved end residues are part of each CDR3. The D gene is left open where the match is weak. Only some rows state a clone size, as once, few, many or a class for expanded clones.

J gene: TRBJ1-4; V gene: TRBV4-1; D gene: TRBD1; clone size: NA; CDR3 DNA: TGCGCCAGCAGCCATGCCCAGGGGGACGAAAGACTGTTTTTT; CDR3 protein: CASSHAQGDERLFF
J gene: TRBJ2-7; V gene: TRBV6-6; D gene: NA; clone size: once; CDR3 DNA: TGTGCCAGCAGTTCGCCCGGCGGCAGCGATAACTCCTACGAGCAGTACTTC; CDR3 protein: CASSSPGGSDNSYEQYF
J gene: TRBJ2-5; V gene: TRBV11-2; D gene: NA; clone size: many; CDR3 DNA: TGTGCCAGCAGCTTACGTTGGGGGTGGGGAGAGACCCAGTACTTC; CDR3 protein: CASSLRWGWGETQYF
J gene: TRBJ2-6; V gene: TRBV5-5; D gene: NA; clone size: NA; CDR3 DNA: TGTGCCAGCAACCAGGGGAATTTTGTGGCCAACGTCCTGACTTTC; CDR3 protein: CASNQGNFVANVLTF
J gene: TRBJ1-5; V gene: TRBV6-2/TRBV6-3; D gene: NA; clone size: many; CDR3 DNA: TGTGCCAGCAGGCGGAGGACAGAAAAGGGACCCAATCAGCCCCAGCATTTT; CDR3 protein: CASRRRTEKGPNQPQHF
J gene: TRBJ2-1; V gene: TRBV11-2; D gene: TRBD2; clone size: NA; CDR3 DNA: TGTGCCAGCAGCTTAGTTGCAGGGACTAATTACAATGAGCAGTTCTTC; CDR3 protein: CASSLVAGTNYNEQFF
J gene: TRBJ2-1; V gene: TRBV6-6; D gene: TRBD1; clone size: NA; CDR3 DNA: TGTGCCAGCAGTTTGACGGGACAGATTTCCTACAATGAGCAGTTCTTC; CDR3 protein: CASSLTGQISYNEQFF
J gene: TRBJ2-5; V gene: TRBV29-1; D gene: NA; clone size: NA; CDR3 DNA: TGCAACGTTGAGCTGCGGGACCGACAAGAGACCCAGTACTTC; CDR3 protein: CNVELRDRQETQYF
J gene: TRBJ2-2; V gene: TRBV11-2; D gene: NA; clone size: NA; CDR3 DNA: TGTGCCAGCAGCTTGGGCGGGGGCCTCGGGGAGCTGTTTTTT; CDR3 protein: CASSLGGGLGELFF
J gene: TRBJ2-4; V gene: TRBV6-5; D gene: TRBD1; clone size: few; CDR3 DNA: TGTGCCAGCAGTCTCACGGGACAGGCCAAAAACATTCAGTACTTC; CDR3 protein: CASSLTGQAKNIQYF
J gene: TRBJ2-7; V gene: TRBV29-1; D gene: TRBD1; clone size: many; CDR3 DNA: TGCAGCGTCGGACAGGGGGCTTACGAGCAGTACTTC; CDR3 protein: CSVGQGAYEQYF
J gene: TRBJ2-5; V gene: TRBV10-3; D gene: NA; clone size: few; CDR3 DNA: TGTGCCATCAGTAGCGGTCAAGAGACCCAGTACTTC; CDR3 protein: CAISSGQETQYF
J gene: TRBJ2-1; V gene: TRBV4-1; D gene: TRBD1; clone size: few; CDR3 DNA: TGCGCCAGCAGCCGCCAATGGGACAGGGGGCCTGCCTACAATGAGCAGTTCTTC; CDR3 protein: CASSRQWDRGPAYNEQFF
J gene: TRBJ2-7; V gene: TRBV12-3/TRBV12-4; D gene: TRBD1; clone size: NA; CDR3 DNA: TGTGCCAGTAGACTGGGACAGTCCTACGACCAGTACTTC; CDR3 protein: CASRLGQSYDQYF
J gene: TRBJ2-7; V gene: TRBV29-1; D gene: TRBD2; clone size: few; CDR3 DNA: TGCAGCGTGGACACCGGGACTAGGGCCAACGAGCAGTACTTC; CDR3 protein: CSVDTGTRANEQYF
J gene: TRBJ2-3; V gene: TRBV6-5; D gene: TRBD2; clone size: NA; CDR3 DNA: TGTGCCAGCAGTAACCCCGGGACTAGCGGGATCAGAGATACGCAGTATTTT; CDR3 protein: CASSNPGTSGIRDTQYF
J gene: TRBJ2-3; V gene: TRBV11-2; D gene: NA; clone size: NA; CDR3 DNA: TGTGCCATCAGCTTGGTAGATACGCAGTATTTT; CDR3 protein: CAISLVDTQYF
J gene: TRBJ2-1; V gene: TRBV10-3; D gene: NA; clone size: NA; CDR3 DNA: TGTGCCATCAGCTTTCGAAGTAGTGTCGGCCCCTACAATGAGCAGTTCTTC; CDR3 protein: CAISFRSSVGPYNEQFF
J gene: TRBJ1-1; V gene: TRBV12-3/TRBV12-4; D gene: TRBD1; clone size: NA; CDR3 DNA: TGTGCCAGCAGCCGGACAGGCCCGGGAACTGAAGCTTTCTTT; CDR3 protein: CASSRTGPGTEAFF
J gene: TRBJ2-1; V gene: TRBV11-2; D gene: NA; clone size: many; CDR3 DNA: TGTGCCAGCAGCTTACCACTTGGGTCCTACAATGAGCAGTTCTTC; CDR3 protein: CASSLPLGSYNEQFF
J gene: TRBJ2-7; V gene: TRBV29-1; D gene: TRBD1; clone size: NA; CDR3 DNA: TGCAGCGTTGAAGTGCAGGGGGAGTCCTACGAGCAGTACTTC; CDR3 protein: CSVEVQGESYEQYF
J gene: TRBJ2-5; V gene: TRBV29-1; D gene: NA; clone size: NA; CDR3 DNA: TGCAGCCTTGACCCGATAGGGTTGGAGGCCCAGTACTTC; CDR3 protein: CSLDPIGLEAQYF
J gene: TRBJ2-3; V gene: TRBV6-9; D gene: NA; clone size: NA; CDR3 DNA: TGTGTCAGCAGTTACGCGTGGAGAAGTAGCACAGATACGCAGTATTTT; CDR3 protein: CVSSYAWRSSTDTQYF
J gene: TRBJ2-7; V gene: TRBV11-2; D gene: TRBD2; clone size: NA; CDR3 DNA: TGTGCCAGCACCTTAGGACTAGCGGGTAACGAGCAATACTTC; CDR3 protein: CASTLGLAGNEQYF
J gene: TRBJ2-3; V gene: TRBV12-3/TRBV12-4; D gene: NA; clone size: NA; CDR3 DNA: TGTGCCAGCAGTTATCAGTACACAGATACGCAGTATTTT; CDR3 protein: CASSYQYTDTQYF
J gene: TRBJ2-3; V gene: TRBV23-1; D gene: TRBD1; clone size: few; CDR3 DNA: TGCGCCAGCAGTCACCCACAGGGGGATACGCAGTATTTT; CDR3 protein: CASSHPQGDTQYF
J gene: TRBJ1-3; V gene: TRBV29-1; D gene: NA; clone size: NA; CDR3 DNA: TGCAGCGTTGAAGATCTGGGCAGTGCTGGAAACACCATATATTTT; CDR3 protein: CSVEDLGSAGNTIYF
J gene: TRBJ2-7; V gene: TRBV11-2; D gene: TRBD2; clone size: many; CDR3 DNA: TGTGCCAGCAGCTGGACCTCTAGCGGGTCCAATCAAAACTCCTACGAGCAGTACTTC; CDR3 protein: CASSWTSSGSNQNSYEQYF
J gene: TRBJ2-2; V gene: TRBV29-1; D gene: TRBD1; clone size: NA; CDR3 DNA: TGCAGCGTTGATTCGGGACAGGGGGCCACCGGGGAGCTGTTTTTT; CDR3 protein: CSVDSGQGATGELFF
J gene: TRBJ2-5; V gene: TRBV6-6; D gene: TRBD2; clone size: many; CDR3 DNA: TGTGCCAGCACCTGGACTAGCTGGGAAGGAGAGACCCAGTACTTC; CDR3 protein: CASTWTSWEGETQYF
J gene: TRBJ1-1; V gene: TRBV5-1; D gene: NA; clone size: NA; CDR3 DNA: TGCGCCAGCAGCTTCGATATGAACACTGAAGCTTTCTTT; CDR3 protein: CASSFDMNTEAFF
J gene: TRBJ2-2; V gene: TRBV11-2; D gene: NA; clone size: NA; CDR3 DNA: TGTGCCATCAGCTTACTCGGGCGGGGCACCGGGGAGCTGTTTTTT; CDR3 protein: CAISLLGRGTGELFF
J gene: TRBJ2-3; V gene: TRBV6-5; D gene: TRBD2; clone size: once; CDR3 DNA: TGTGCCAGTACCCGGTTAGCGGGAGATACGCAGTATTTT; CDR3 protein: CASTRLAGDTQYF
J gene: TRBJ2-1; V gene: TRBV11-2; D gene: NA; clone size: NA; CDR3 DNA: TGTGCCAGCAGCGGAGGTGGGGTCCCGGAGTTCTTC; CDR3 protein: CASSGGGVPEFF
J gene: TRBJ2-2; V gene: TRBV4-1; D gene: NA; clone size: many; CDR3 DNA: TGCGCCAGCAGCCTGATCACCGGGGAGCTGTTTTTT; CDR3 protein: CASSLITGELFF
J gene: TRBJ2-7; V gene: TRBV10-3; D gene: TRBD1; clone size: few; CDR3 DNA: TGTGCCATCAGTGAAAGGACAGGGGAGGCCTACGAGCAGTACTTC; CDR3 protein: CAISERTGEAYEQYF
J gene: TRBJ1-5; V gene: TRBV6-1; D gene: NA; clone size: once; CDR3 DNA: TGTGCCAGCACTCAGGGGTCGGATCAGCCCCAGCATTTT; CDR3 protein: CASTQGSDQPQHF
J gene: TRBJ1-1; V gene: TRBV12-3/TRBV12-4; D gene: TRBD1; clone size: few; CDR3 DNA: TGTGCCAGCAGTTTTCAGGGGGTAGTGGGTGAAGCTTTCTTT; CDR3 protein: CASSFQGVVGEAFF
J gene: TRBJ2-3; V gene: TRBV12-3/TRBV12-4; D gene: NA; clone size: NA; CDR3 DNA: TGTGCCAGCAGTTCGGGTCCCTTCGAGCAGTATTTT; CDR3 protein: CASSSGPFEQYF
J gene: TRBJ2-3; V gene: TRBV11-2; D gene: TRBD2; clone size: NA; CDR3 DNA: TGTGCCGGCAGCACCGTGGTAGCGGGAGATTTGGTCGGTTTCCACAGCACGGATACGGAGTATTTT; CDR3 protein: CAGSTVVAGDLVGFHSTDTEYF
J gene: TRBJ2-2; V gene: TRBV29-1; D gene: NA; clone size: NA; CDR3 DNA: TGCAGCGCCCCTAGGGGGAGTGAAGGCGGGGAGCTGTTTTTT; CDR3 protein: CSAPRGSEGGELFF
J gene: TRBJ2-5; V gene: TRBV6-5; D gene: TRBD2; clone size: NA; CDR3 DNA: TGTGCCAGCGGTTGGACTAGCCAAGAGACCCAGTATTTC; CDR3 protein: CASGWTSQETQYF
J gene: TRBJ2-2; V gene: TRBV10-3; D gene: NA; clone size: many; CDR3 DNA: TGTGCCATCAGCCCGACGGAGGGCGGGGAGCTGTTTTTT; CDR3 protein: CAISPTEGGELFF
J gene: TRBJ2-5; V gene: TRBV30; D gene: NA; clone size: NA; CDR3 DNA: TGTGCCTGGAGTGCAGGGGACTCCCCGAGGCAGTACTTC; CDR3 protein: CAWSAGDSPRQYF
J gene: TRBJ2-7; V gene: TRBV11-2; D gene: NA; clone size: NA; CDR3 DNA: TGTACCAGCAGCCCCAACAGTAGAAGCGGAGACTACGAGCAGTACTTC; CDR3 protein: CTSSPNSRSGDYEQYF
J gene: TRBJ2-4; V gene: TRBV11-2; D gene: NA; clone size: NA; CDR3 DNA: TGTGCCAGCAGCTCCGCGCCTCCTACTAGCCTAGTCAAAAACATTCAGTACTTC; CDR3 protein: CASSSAPPTSLVKNIQYF